This TCR beta chain was obtained from a study of vaccination and CD4 T cells after COVID-19 (dated by TCRdb to between 2021 and 2023). General notes on the study: SARS-CoV-2 positivity had been established in the convalescent patients by nasal swab PCR, and mild disease was recorded in eight to ten of these patients and severe disease in one. As controls, cultures received a CEFX viral epitope pool (the positive control), an HIV-1 Nef peptide pool (the negative control), or no peptide at all. Two doses of either the Pfizer-BioNTech BNT162b2 vaccine (n=8) or the Moderna mRNA-1273 vaccine (n=2) were administered to participants. Post-COVID blood samples from convalescent patients were collected a median of roughly 100 days after diagnosis, with a range of 35 to 161 days. Post-vaccine blood samples were collected a median of approximately eleven weeks after the second vaccine dose, ranging from 14 to 241 days. In the convalescent cohort there were six males and four females, among whom were two Hispanic individuals, seven Caucasians, two Asians and one multiracial person. The cultures were stimulated with overlapping spike peptide pools from SARS-CoV-2 and from the common cold coronaviruses HCoV-NL63, HCoV-OC43 and HCoV-229E. In around nine COVID-19 convalescent patients and a few infection-naive healthy vaccine recipients, the spike-specific CD4+ TCR repertoire before mRNA vaccination was compared with the repertoire after mRNA vaccination. The study at large found these results: An increase in the median number of SARS-CoV-2-reactive clonotypes from 21 after infection to 38 after vaccination was observed, but the change was not found to be significant. The study included relatively few convalescent patients and did not analyze early timepoints after natural infection. Of the vaccine-specific clones in convalescent patients, 304 of 307, or nearly all, reacted only to SARS-CoV-2 spike and did not cross-react with common cold coronaviruses. In convalescent patients, a median approximately 90% of post-vaccine SARS-CoV-2-reactive clones were detected only after vaccination, suggesting vaccine-specific priming.

As concerns this clonotype: Its antigen target is currently unknown. Base qualities are not at hand, and no much larger clone is one base apart.

Library generation was performed with PCR. TCR sequencing of DNA from cultured CD4+ T cells used the Oncomine TCR Beta short-read assay at the Johns Hopkins FTIC core. The QIAamp micro DNA kit was used to extract genomic DNA from the cultured CD4+ T cells. Oncomine TCR Beta libraries from cultured CD4+ T cells were pooled with unique dual indexes and sequenced on an Illumina iSeq 100. Per the authors' processing: Non-productive sequences were removed, and CDR3s not starting with C, not ending with F or W, or shorter than 7 amino acids were discarded. Antigen-specific clonotypes were identified using the MANAFEST web application through comparison of peptide-stimulated wells with reference and other culture wells. For a clone to be called positive, the clone needed an FDR below 0.05, an odds ratio above 5, and a productive frequency above 0.1% in at least two of three replicate wells. Cross-reactive clonotypes were defined as significantly expanded in both SARS-CoV-2 spike wells and at least one common cold coronavirus spike condition. Similarity between CDR3 sequences was evaluated in R version 3.6.1 using Levenshtein distances (stringdist) and unrooted phylogenetic trees (ape). The raw public reads went through TCRdb reprocessing: fastp at Q25, MiXCR clone calling, in-frame beta chains kept. Under each unique CDR3 protein, matching rows form one entry showing the most common genes and DNA. Clone size and V and J calls follow TCRdb, not the original study. Recorded for this sample are roughly 14,000 distinct CDR3 sequences; approximately 40% of them occurred a single time. The top ten constitute around 8.1% of the sample.

Taken with the paper, the label for treatment or condition translates to: approximately 10-day PBMC culture with coronavirus spike peptide pools or control peptides (ViraFEST assay). The ViraFEST assay, used in the study, expanded antigen-specific T cells with peptide pools and then identified the expanded clonotypes through TCR sequencing. The convalescent patients' positive SARS-CoV-2 PCR tests fell between March and December 2020, which was before the Alpha, Beta and Delta variants emerged in the United States. Each well held around 2 million PBMCs cultured with approximately 9.2 ug/ml peptide pools in IMDM containing around 5% human AB serum and around 9 IU/ml IL-2. Half of the culture medium was replaced with fresh IL-2-containing medium on days 3 and 7. CD4+ T cells were isolated after 10 days of culture through negative selection using the EasySep CD4+ T cell isolation kit. Ficoll-Paque Plus gradient centrifugation was used to isolate PBMCs from whole blood, and the isolated PBMCs were then either used fresh or cryopreserved at -140C. Each culture condition was generally run in triplicate wells.

The germline V gene yields KGHDR for CDR1 and SFDVKD for CDR2. The CDR3 sequence holds 16 residues, the cysteine and phenylalanine included. Left in the record is the CDR3 DNA by itself, 48 bases read in frame from the first base. Compared with germline, V lacks 2 bases and J lacks 0 bases; bases without a gene match: 1. The V and J genes are TRBV24-1 and TRBJ2-3; a stretch of 10 junction bases matches TRBD1. The sequence was collected from a human donor who had recovered from COVID-19. Input material: CD4+ T cells from blood, cultured in vitro. At the DNA level, the sequence is TGTGCCACCAGTGATTGGACAGGGGGGAGCACAGATACGCAGTATTTT. Its protein product is CATSDWTGGSTDTQYF.